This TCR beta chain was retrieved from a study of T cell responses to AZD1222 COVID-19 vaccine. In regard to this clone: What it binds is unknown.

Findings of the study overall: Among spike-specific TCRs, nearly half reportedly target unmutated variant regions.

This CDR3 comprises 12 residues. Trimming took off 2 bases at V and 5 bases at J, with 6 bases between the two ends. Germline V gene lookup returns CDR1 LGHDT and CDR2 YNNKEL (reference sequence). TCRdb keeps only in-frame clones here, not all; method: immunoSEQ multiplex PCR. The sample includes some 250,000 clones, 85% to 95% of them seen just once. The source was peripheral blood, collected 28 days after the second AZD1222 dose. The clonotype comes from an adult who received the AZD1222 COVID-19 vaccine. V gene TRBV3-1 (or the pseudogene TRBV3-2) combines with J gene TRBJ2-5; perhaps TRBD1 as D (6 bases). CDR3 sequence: CASSQTGETQYF. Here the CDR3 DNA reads TGTGCCAGCAGCCAAACAGGGGAGACCCAGTACTTC.